These 19 T cell receptor beta chains originate from one sample sequenced in a study of OX40 agonist ivuxolimab in advanced cancers. TCRdb's copy holds only in-frame clones and misses some; the assay was immunoSEQ multiplex PCR. Of about 31,000 clones listed, around 88% are singletons. The source material was CD4+ or CD8+ T cells sorted from blood, sampled in a trial of the OX40 agonist ivuxolimab. Receptors were obtained from an adult with an advanced solid tumor such as melanoma, head and neck, liver or kidney cancer.

This chain links TRBV10-1 with TRBJ2-7; no definite D call. CDR1 is WNHNN, CDR2 SYGVQD, per germline (reference sequence). Deletions cut 2 bases from V and 7 bases from J, with 12 bases between. The CDR3 loop spans 13 amino acids. CDR3 sequence (DNA): TGCGCCAGCAGTGAGGTCCAGGTCTCTGAGCAGTACTTC. Amino acid sequence: CASSEVQVSEQYF.

The chain couples TRBV5-1 to TRBJ2-7; D is unclear. The germline V and J ends were trimmed by 1 base and 5 bases, with 7 bases remaining between them. Looked up from germline, CDR1 is SGHRS and CDR2 is YFSETQ. The CDR3 totals 12 residues. CDR3 region: CASSLQANEQYF. The CDR3 DNA follows: TGCGCCAGCAGCTTGCAAGCAAACGAGCAGTACTTC.

The gene calls are TRBV28 and TRBJ1-1, with TRBD1 matching over 10 bases. J lost 5 bases, V lost 4 bases, and 10 bases had no gene match. This CDR3 is 16 amino acids long. CDR1 and CDR2 from the germline V gene are MDHEN and SYDVKM. CDR3 amino acids: CASSYAGTGVKTEAFF. CDR3 in DNA: TGTGCCAGCAGTTATGCCGGGACAGGGGTAAAAACTGAAGCTTTCTTT.

This clone has a single count. The gene calls are TRBV29-1 and TRBJ1-2; D gene unclear. The CDR3 contains 9 residues. The V end lost 5 bases, the J end lost 7 bases, and 5 bases lay between the germline ends. CDR1 and CDR2 from the germline V gene are SQVTM and ANQGSEA. Here the CDR3 reads CSVSPGYTF. CDR3 bases: TGCAGCGTTTCCCCTGGCTACACCTTC. Combining the CDR3 with reference TRBV29-1 and TRBJ1-2 gives the whole variable domain SAVISQKPSRDICQRGTSLTIQCQVDSQVTMMFWYRQQPGQSLTLIATANQGSEATYESGFVIDKFPISRPNLTFSTLTVSNMSPEDSSIYLCSVSPGYTFGSGTRLTVV.

This clone has a handful of counts. The genes are TRBV27 and TRBJ2-7, with D possibly being TRBD1 (5 bases). Germline-derived CDR1 and CDR2 are MNHEY and SMNVEV (reference sequence). This CDR3 spans 15 amino acids. Trimming left V 8 bases short and J 5 bases short, with 22 bases between. The CDR3 loop reads CASSTGNLRRDEQYF. CDR3 in DNA: TGTGCCAGCTCTACAGGAAACCTACGAAGGGACGAGCAGTACTTC.

V and J are TRBV28 and TRBJ2-7; 12 nucleotides match TRBD2. CDR1 MDHEN and CDR2 SYDVKM come from the germline V gene. Trimming took 2 bases from V and 1 from J; bases not matched to a gene: 6. The CDR3 is 17 residues long. CDR3 DNA sequence: TGTGCCAGCAGTTTACTAGCGGGAGGGGCCCCTTCCTACGAGCAGTACTTC. This gives the protein CASSLLAGGAPSYEQYF.

The chain carries TRBV16 and TRBJ2-6; D gene ambiguous. This CDR3 has 17 amino acids. The V end was cut by 3 bases, the J end by 0 bases, with 12 bases between. Germline V lookup: CDR1 KGHSY, CDR2 FQNENV. CDR3 protein: CASSQQSVNSGANVLTF. CDR3 DNA sequence: TGTGCCAGCAGCCAGCAAAGTGTGAACTCTGGGGCCAACGTCCTGACTTTC.

This chain connects TRBV18 to TRBJ2-1, with D possibly matching TRBD2 (6 bases). Germline V gene sequence: CDR1 KGHSH, CDR2 LQKENI. This CDR3 contains 13 residues. V lost 4 bases and J lost 10, with 14 bases in between. The chain's CDR3 is CASSRPGEEEQFF. DNA of the CDR3: TGTGCCAGCTCACGACCCGGGGAGGAAGAGCAGTTCTTC.

The chain joins TRBV5-4 to TRBJ2-1; D is uncertain. The CDR3 extends over 11 amino acids. Germline V lookup: CDR1 SGHNT, CDR2 YYREEE (reference sequence). V shed 7 bases and J shed 9 bases, with 11 bases lying between them. DNA of the CDR3: TGTGCCAGCCTTGGATTAGGTGAGCAGTTCTTC. Its protein is CASLGLGEQFF.

The rearrangement joins TRBV7-9 to TRBJ1-4; D is unresolved. This CDR3 region has 16 residues. Germline lookup yields CDR1 SEHNR and CDR2 FQNEAQ (reference sequence). Trimming stripped 5 bases from V and 3 bases from J, with 16 bases between. This CDR3 reads CASSARNKASNEKLFF. As DNA, the CDR3 is TGTGCCAGCAGCGCCCGAAATAAAGCTTCTAATGAAAAACTGTTTTTT. Based on the CDR3 plus reference TRBV7-9 and TRBJ1-4, the full variable domain is DTGVSQNPRHKITKRGQNVTFRCDPISEHNRLYWYRQTLGQGPEFLTYFQNEAQLEKSRLLSDRFSAERPKGSFSTLEIQRTEQGDSAMYLCASSARNKASNEKLFFGSGTQLSVL.

V is TRBV10-2 and J is TRBJ1-5; possible D gene TRBD1, 6 bases. The CDR3 extends over 15 amino acids. CDR1 and CDR2 (germline): WSHSY, SAAADI. The V end was cut by 0 bases, the J end by 3 bases, with 9 bases between. The CDR3 region is CASSESQGNNQPQHF. The DNA for the CDR3 is TGCGCCAGCAGTGAGTCCCAGGGGAACAATCAGCCCCAGCATTTT.

The chain joins TRBV5-4 to TRBJ1-1; D not resolved. This CDR3 comprises 12 residues. Trimming stripped 5 bases from V and 5 bases from J, with 10 bases between. Germline CDR1 and CDR2: SGHNT and YYREEE (reference sequence). The CDR3 loop is CASSYLGTEAFF. In DNA, the CDR3 is TGTGCCAGCAGTTACCTTGGGACTGAAGCTTTCTTT.

The J gene is TRBJ2-7, the V gene TRBV2; 13 bases map to TRBD2. CDR1 and CDR2 (germline): SNHLY, FYNNEI. CDR3 length: 18 amino acids. Unmatched junction bases numbered 12, after V lost 6 bases and J lost 1 base. CDR3 sequence (DNA): TGTGCCAGCAGGGGGACTAGCGGGAAAAGTATTCAGTCCTACGAGCAGTACTTC. This sequence encodes CASRGTSGKSIQSYEQYF.

The chain recombines TRBV11-2 with TRBJ2-7; tentative D call: TRBD2 (6 bases). V was shortened by 5 bases and J by 2 bases, with 13 bases between the two germline ends. Germline loops: CDR1 SGHAT, CDR2 FQNNGV. This CDR3 is 14 amino acids long. For the CDR3, the DNA is TGTGCCAGCAGCGAAGGGACTGAGACCTACGAGCAGTACTTC. It codes for CASSEGTETYEQYF.

The rearrangement uses TRBV7-2 and TRBJ1-5; D gene ambiguous. Trimming removed 5 bases at V and 4 bases at J, with 12 bases between. Germline V lookup: CDR1 SGHTA, CDR2 FQGNSA. This CDR3 has 14 residues. CDR3 in DNA: TGTGCCAGCAGCCCTAGCGGGAGAAATCAGCCCCAGCATTTT. Its translation is CASSPSGRNQPQHF.

J is TRBJ2-3 and V is TRBV27; D is ambiguous. CDR1 is MNHEY, CDR2 SMNVEV, per germline (reference sequence). The V gene lost 5 bases and the J gene lost 7 bases, with 10 bases spanning the gap. This CDR3 spans 12 amino acids. CDR3 DNA: TGTGCCAGCAGTCTAGGAGATAATACGCAGTATTTT. Encoded protein: CASSLGDNTQYF.

This sequence joins TRBV7-9 and TRBJ2-7; the D is unclear. Trimming pared 2 bases from V and 3 bases from J, leaving 8 bases between. This CDR3 comprises 13 residues. Germline V CDR1 and CDR2: SEHNR, FQNEAQ (reference sequence). The CDR3 spells CASSLSAYYEQYF. CDR3 DNA sequence: TGTGCCAGCAGCTTATCGGCTTACTACGAGCAGTACTTC.

This chain joins TRBV7-9 and TRBJ2-3; D might be TRBD2 (6 bases). CDR1 is SEHNR and CDR2 is FQNEAQ in the germline V gene (reference sequence). V shed 4 bases and J shed 4 bases, with 18 bases lying between them. The CDR3 covers 16 residues. The CDR3: CASSSSLEGRADTQYF. The CDR3, as DNA: TGTGCCAGCAGCTCAAGCTTGGAGGGCCGGGCAGATACGCAGTATTTT.

The chain is built from TRBV6-5 and TRBJ2-7, with unresolved D. Per the germline V gene, CDR1 is MNHEY and CDR2 is SVGAGI. Trimming removed 5 bases from V and 12 bases from J, with 17 bases in between. The CDR3 runs to 12 residues. CDR3 nucleotides: TGTGCCAGCAGTCCTGGGTCCCCCTCGTCGTACTTC. The encoded protein is CASSPGSPSSYF.